These 21 T cell receptor beta chains were all obtained from the same sample, sequenced in a study of early T cells in non-severe SARS-CoV-2 infection. A single record per CDR3 protein comes from TCRdb applying MiXCR to the 5' RACE reads. The repertoire holds about 69,000 distinct CDR3 sequences, under 9.5% seen once, with roughly 6% in the top ten. The sample was whole blood. Every receptor here comes from an adult who was a healthcare worker with PCR-confirmed SARS-CoV-2 infection or an uninfected control (not recorded which).

Of note for this clonotype: With a much larger clone just one base away, this may be a read error. CDR3 sequence: CAISEARGSQQPQHF. In nucleotides, the CDR3 is TGTGCCATCAGTGAGGCACGGGGATCCCAACAGCCCCAGCATTTT. The chain has TRBV10-3 and TRBJ1-5; no reliable D call. Trimming removed 2 bases from V and 7 bases from J, with 15 bases in between. Germline V gene sequence: CDR1 ENHRY, CDR2 SYGVKD. The CDR3 extends over 15 amino acids.

Comment on this clonotype: In this CDR3 the conserved last residue, phenylalanine or tryptophan, is missing, so a read error is likely. The CDR3 reads CASSLGHRYEQYY. The CDR3 region has the DNA TGTGCCAGCAGCTTAGGACACCGCTACGAGCAGTACTAC. The rearrangement joins TRBV7-6 to TRBJ2-7, with no clear D. Trimming left V 1 base short and J 3 bases short, with 7 bases between. This CDR3 is 13 amino acids long. Germline values: CDR1 SGHVS, CDR2 FNYEAQ.

There are many counts of this clonotype. This CDR3 is CASSQGDRDQETQYF. The DNA for the CDR3 is TGCGCCAGCAGCCAGGGGGACAGGGACCAAGAGACCCAGTACTTC. This chain links TRBV4-1 with TRBJ2-5; 9 nucleotides agree with TRBD1. Losses at the gene ends were 3 bases for V and 0 bases for J; bases not matched to a gene: 2. The V gene's germline CDR1 is MGHRA and CDR2 YSYEKL. CDR3 size: 15 residues.

This clonotype was found many times. The junction departs from germline at one end; a sequencing error may be responsible. The chain combines TRBV12-3 or TRBV12-4 with TRBJ1-2; no reliable D call. The CDR3 runs to 13 residues. The CDR3 region has the DNA TGTGCCAGCAGTTTTGACGGGTCCCATGGCCACACCTTC. Its protein product is CASSFDGSHGHTF.

This clonotype appeared many times. The J gene is TRBJ2-7, the V gene TRBV3-1; D not certain. The germline gives CDR1 LGHDT, CDR2 YNNKEL (reference sequence). CDR3 length: 13 residues. The ends were cut back, 0 bases at V and 7 bases at J, with 10 bases in the middle. The CDR3 is CASSQEASREQYF. As DNA, the CDR3 is TGTGCCAGCAGCCAAGAGGCCTCCCGTGAGCAGTACTTC.

The chain uses TRBV3-1 and TRBJ2-3; D remains unclear. Looked up from germline, CDR1 is LGHDT and CDR2 is YNNKEL (reference sequence). Trimming took 2 bases from V and 4 from J, leaving 7 bases between them. This CDR3 comprises 13 residues. The CDR3 spells CASSQLPADTQYF. The CDR3 coding sequence is TGTGCCAGCAGCCAACTCCCCGCAGATACGCAGTATTTT.

This clonotype appeared many times. This rearrangement joins TRBV7-6 to TRBJ2-5; maybe TRBD1 (6 bases). Germline loops: CDR1 SGHVS, CDR2 FNYEAQ. This CDR3 contains 14 residues. The V gene lost 5 bases and the J gene lost 5 bases, with 15 bases spanning the gap. CDR3 region: CASSPTGHGETQYF. The CDR3 DNA reads as TGTGCCAGCAGCCCCACAGGGCACGGGGAGACCCAGTACTTC.

This clonotype was observed at least ten times. This chain connects TRBV19 to TRBJ2-1, with D perhaps TRBD1 or TRBD2 (5 bases each). CDR3 length: 14 residues. CDR1 and CDR2 from the germline V gene are LNHDA and SQIVND (reference sequence). Trimming cost V 8 bases and J 7 bases, with 18 bases left between them. The CDR3 region has the DNA TGTGCCAGTGGGGGACCCAGGATGCGGAATGAGCAGTTCTTC. This encodes CASGGPRMRNEQFF.

This clonotype was seen repeatedly, ten times or more. The CDR3 DNA is TGCGCCAGCAGCCAAGATGGGGCGATAGATCAGCCCCAGCATTTT. Its translation is CASSQDGAIDQPQHF. V gene TRBV4-3 combines with J gene TRBJ1-5; D may be TRBD1 (5 bases). CDR3 length: 15 amino acids. Trimming pared 0 bases from V and 5 bases from J, leaving 11 bases between. Germline assignment: CDR1 LGHNA and CDR2 YSLEER.

This clonotype was seen repeatedly, ten times or more. The chain employs TRBV27 and TRBJ2-3; D is uncertain. Trimming cost V 7 bases and J 2 bases, with 10 bases left between them. In germline, CDR1 is MNHEY, CDR2 SMNVEV (reference sequence). The CDR3 spans 13 residues. The CDR3 region has the DNA TGTGCCAGCACCCCGGGTTCCACAGATACGCAGTATTTT. Translating it yields CASTPGSTDTQYF.

In this sample, this clonotype turned up once. As DNA, the CDR3 is TGTGCCAGCAGTTTATCGGGGGCTGGGAATTCACCCCTCCACTTT. Protein: CASSLSGAGNSPLHF. The chain couples TRBV27 to TRBJ1-6; TRBD1 might be the D (6 bases). Per germline, CDR1 MNHEY and CDR2 SMNVEV (reference sequence). Trimming removed 0 bases at V and 7 bases at J, with 10 bases between. The CDR3 consists of 15 residues.

This clonotype was seen more than once but under ten times. The chain joins TRBV27 to TRBJ1-5; 8 bases are shared with TRBD1. Germline V gives CDR1 MNHEY, CDR2 SMNVEV (reference sequence). V shed 5 bases, J shed 6 bases, and the junction held 0 bases outside the gene matches. This CDR3 is 12 amino acids long. CDR3 DNA: TGTGCCAGCAGTACAGGGGGTCAGCCCCAGCATTTT. It encodes CASSTGGQPQHF.

The chain recombines TRBV14 with TRBJ2-6; D perhaps matches TRBD1 (5 bases). V lost 4 bases to trimming and J lost 4 bases, with 17 bases between them. CDR3 length: 17 residues. Germline-derived CDR1 and CDR2 are SGHDN and FVKESK. The CDR3: CASSPWTPGSGANVLTF. Written as DNA, the CDR3 is TGTGCCAGCAGCCCCTGGACCCCAGGGTCAGGGGCCAACGTCCTGACTTTC.

Many counts were recorded for this clonotype. The rearrangement uses TRBV12-3 or TRBV12-4 and TRBJ1-1; 10 positions match TRBD1. The CDR3 loop spans 19 amino acids. The V segment lost 5 bases and the J segment 1 base; nucleotides outside the gene matches: 16. DNA for the CDR3: TGTGCCAGCAGTCCCAGGACAGGGGGTTTTATAGCGAAGAACACTGAAGCTTTCTTT. This translates into CASSPRTGGFIAKNTEAFF.

This clonotype was seen repeatedly, ten times or more. The rearrangement links TRBV5-6 to TRBJ2-7; TRBD1 matches 7 bases. Per the germline V gene, CDR1 is SGHDT and CDR2 is YYEEEE. The V and J ends lost 4 bases and 4 bases, in that order; junction bases with no gene match: 11. The CDR3 extends over 15 amino acids. As DNA, the CDR3 is TGTGCCAGCAGCACTACCGGGACAGTGAGATACGAGCAGTACTTC. Translated, it gives CASSTTGTVRYEQYF.

At least ten counts were recorded for this clonotype. The chain joins TRBV6-1 to TRBJ2-7; 7 nucleotides match TRBD1. The CDR3 loop spans 15 amino acids. With V trimmed by 5 bases and J by 2 bases, 9 bases remained unmatched. The germline gives CDR1 MNHNS, CDR2 SASEGT. CDR3 nucleotides: TGTGCCAGCAGTACAGCCGGGACAGTGGCCTACGAGCAGTACTTC. Translation gives CASSTAGTVAYEQYF.

This clonotype was counted between two and nine times. The rearrangement links TRBV20-1 to TRBJ2-1; D is ambiguous. This CDR3 region has 10 residues. Germline V gives CDR1 DFQATT, CDR2 SNEGSKA (reference sequence). V lost 5 bases, J lost 4 bases, and 3 bases lay in between. The CDR3 spells CSAEYNEQFF. CDR3 sequence (DNA): TGCAGTGCTGAGTACAATGAGCAGTTCTTC.

This chain links TRBV6-9 with TRBJ2-7; TRBD2 might be the D (6 bases). CDR1 is MNHGY and CDR2 is SVAAGI in the germline V gene. The V end lost 5 bases, the J end lost 3 bases, and 14 bases lay between the germline ends. The CDR3 runs 14 residues. This CDR3 reads CASSAWEVCYEQYF. Written as DNA, the CDR3 is TGTGCCAGCAGTGCGTGGGAGGTATGCTACGAGCAGTACTTC.

This clonotype has ten or more counts. The rearrangement joins TRBV5-1 to TRBJ2-7; 7 nucleotides line up with TRBD1. V shed 4 bases, J shed 3 bases, and the junction held 7 bases outside the gene matches. The CDR3 loop spans 14 amino acids. Germline CDR1 SGHRS, CDR2 YFSETQ. The CDR3 DNA reads as TGCGCCAGCAGCATAACAGGGGCCAACTACGAGCAGTACTTC. Translated: CASSITGANYEQYF.

This clonotype has at least ten counts. V usage is TRBV7-6 and J usage is TRBJ1-1, with TRBD1 as a possible D gene (5 bases). This CDR3 is built from 14 residues. Germline assignment: CDR1 SGHVS and CDR2 FNYEAQ. Trimming took 1 base from V and 3 from J, leaving 9 bases between them. The CDR3 DNA is TGTGCCAGCAGCTTAGTGGGAGGGGACACTGAAGCTTTCTTT. Protein product: CASSLVGGDTEAFF.

This clonotype was observed a few times. This rearrangement joins TRBV10-2 to TRBJ1-2; possible D gene TRBD1, 6 bases. The germline V and J ends were trimmed by 7 bases and 0 bases, with 18 bases remaining between them. CDR1 and CDR2 (germline): WSHSY, SAAADI. This CDR3 spans 16 amino acids. CDR3 in DNA: TGCGCCAGCAATGAAGACCTTACAGGGACTAACTATGGCTACACCTTC. Translation gives CASNEDLTGTNYGYTF.